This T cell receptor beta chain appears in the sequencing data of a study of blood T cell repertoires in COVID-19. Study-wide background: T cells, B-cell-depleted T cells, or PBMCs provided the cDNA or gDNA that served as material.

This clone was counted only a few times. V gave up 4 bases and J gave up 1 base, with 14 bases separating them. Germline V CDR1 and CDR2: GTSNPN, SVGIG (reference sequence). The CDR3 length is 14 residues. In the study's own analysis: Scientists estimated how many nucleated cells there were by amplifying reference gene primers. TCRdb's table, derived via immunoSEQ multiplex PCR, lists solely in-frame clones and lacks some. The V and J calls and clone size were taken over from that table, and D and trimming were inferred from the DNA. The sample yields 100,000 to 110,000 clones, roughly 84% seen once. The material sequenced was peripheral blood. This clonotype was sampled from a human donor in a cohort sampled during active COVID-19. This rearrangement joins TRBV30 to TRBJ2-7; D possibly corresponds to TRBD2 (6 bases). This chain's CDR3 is CAWNPTSRSYEQYF. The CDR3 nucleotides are TGTGCCTGGAACCCAACTAGCAGATCCTACGAGCAGTACTTC. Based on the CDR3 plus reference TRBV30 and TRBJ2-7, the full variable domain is SQTIHQWPATLVQPVGSPLSLECTVEGTSNPNLYWYRQAAGRGLQLLFYSVGIGQISSEVPQNLSASRPQDRQFILSSKKLLLSDSGFYLCAWNPTSRSYEQYFGPGTRLTVT.